These 24 T cell receptor beta chains were sequenced from one sample in a study of cytomegalovirus exposure and HLA in healthy donors. The PCR was carried out with 60 Vbeta primers and 13 Jbeta primers. Data came from immunoSEQ multiplex PCR; TCRdb stores just in-frame clones and leaves some out. The sample carries about 200,000 clones, about three quarters recorded once. Material for sequencing was PBMCs. These receptor sequences come from a man between 18 and 35 years old in good health and CMV-seronegative.

The V call is TRBV28, the J call TRBJ1-2, with D unresolved. Germline CDR1 MDHEN, CDR2 SYDVKM. The CDR3 is made up of 13 amino acids. Trimming took 8 bases from V and 3 from J, leaving 13 bases between them. The DNA of the CDR3 is TGTGCCAGCGGAAGCGAAGCATACTATGGCTACACCTTC. This codes for CASGSEAYYGYTF.

The chain combines TRBV5-1 with TRBJ2-3; the match to TRBD2 covers 7 bases. The CDR3 loop spans 16 amino acids. Germline CDR1 and CDR2: SGHRS and YFSETQ. With 5 bases clipped from V and 2 bases from J, the junction kept 11 bases outside the gene matches. The CDR3: CASRRLSGTITDTQYF. CDR3 nucleotides: TGCGCCAGCAGACGCCTGAGCGGGACTATCACAGATACGCAGTATTTT.

This clone was picked up many times. The chain combines TRBV27 with TRBJ1-5, with D hard to call. Germline values: CDR1 MNHEY, CDR2 SMNVEV (reference sequence). With 6 bases removed from V and 2 bases from J, the gap between germline ends came to 17 bases. CDR3 length: 16 amino acids. This chain's CDR3 is CASRNAGSLGNQPQHF. Here the CDR3 DNA reads TGTGCCAGCAGAAACGCCGGGTCGCTAGGCAATCAGCCCCAGCATTTT.

V gene TRBV10-3 combines with J gene TRBJ1-5, with no clear D. Trimming removed 3 bases from V and 2 bases from J, with 8 bases in between. The germline V gene has CDR1 ENHRY and CDR2 SYGVKD. The CDR3 contains 14 residues. In DNA form, the CDR3 reads TGTGCCATCAGTGACGCTATGGGCAATCAGCCCCAGCATTTT. Translating gives CAISDAMGNQPQHF.

This chain joins TRBV11-3 and TRBJ2-2; 8 bases agree with TRBD2. The germline V gene encodes CDR1 SGHNT and CDR2 YENEEA. This CDR3 has 14 residues. The ends lost 9 bases at V and 1 base at J; junction bases unmatched: 4. The CDR3 is CASAGGMNTGELFF. CDR3 bases: TGTGCCAGTGCGGGGGGTATGAACACCGGGGAGCTGTTTTTT. Full variable domain (outside the CDR3, taken from reference TRBV11-3 and TRBJ2-2): EAGVVQSPRYKIIEKKQPVAFWCNPISGHNTLYWYLQNLGQGPELLIRYENEEAVDDSQLPKDRFSAERLKGVDSTLKIQPAELGDSAVYLCASAGGMNTGELFFGEGSRLTVL.

The chain combines TRBV5-1 with TRBJ2-5; possible D gene TRBD2, 6 bases. The end of the DNA aligns better with TRBJ2-7, so the J call may be wrong. The CDR3 spans 12 residues. Germline CDR1 and CDR2: SGHRS and YFSETQ. In DNA form, the CDR3 reads TGCGCCAGCAGCTGGAGGGATTTCGAGCAGTACTTC. It codes for CASSWRDFEQYF.

The chain combines TRBV7-6 with TRBJ2-1; 7 positions match TRBD2. V was clipped by 3 bases and J by 8 bases; unmatched bases: 10. CDR1 and CDR2 from the germline V gene are SGHVS and FNYEAQ. The CDR3 is made up of 15 amino acids. The DNA of the CDR3 is TGTGCCAGCAGCTTTAGGACTAGAACTGGGGATGAGCAGTTCTTC. Amino acid sequence: CASSFRTRTGDEQFF.

The chain combines TRBV27 with TRBJ1-2; tentatively, D is TRBD1 (5 bases). The V and J ends lost 1 base and 4 bases respectively, with 10 bases between them. The CDR3 length is 14 residues. Germline values: CDR1 MNHEY, CDR2 SMNVEV (reference sequence). The DNA of the CDR3 is TGTGCCAGCAGTTTATTAGGGGCCTCCTATGGCTACACCTTC. This sequence encodes CASSLLGASYGYTF.

The count of this clone is one. For the CDR3, the DNA is TGTGCCAGCAGCTCGGGTACCTACACTGAAGCTTTCTTT. Its protein product is CASSSGTYTEAFF. V is TRBV7-6 and J is TRBJ1-1; unclear D gene. Looked up from germline, CDR1 is SGHVS and CDR2 is FNYEAQ. V was cut by 4 bases and J by 3 bases, with 9 bases left in between. This CDR3 is built from 13 residues.

The J gene is TRBJ2-3, the V gene TRBV6-1; D might be TRBD2 (5 bases). The length of the CDR3 is 15 residues. Per the germline V gene, CDR1 is MNHNS and CDR2 is SASEGT. The V end lost 3 bases, the J end lost 1 base, and 11 bases lay between the germline ends. CDR3 residues: CASSDGGHGTDTQYF. The CDR3 DNA reads as TGTGCCAGCAGTGACGGCGGGCACGGCACAGATACGCAGTATTTT.

This rearrangement joins TRBV6-1 to TRBJ2-7, with TRBD1 as a possible D gene (6 bases). V was pared by 6 bases and J by 3 bases, with 12 bases between. The CDR3 consists of 13 residues. Per germline, CDR1 MNHNS and CDR2 SASEGT. The CDR3 DNA reads as TGTGCCAGCAGGTCCGGACAGAGCTACGAGCAGTACTTC. Translation gives CASRSGQSYEQYF.

The CDR3 coding sequence is TGTGCCAGCAGCCCTCTAGCGGACCGTTACAATGAGCAGTTCTTC. Translating it yields CASSPLADRYNEQFF. The chain has TRBV11-3 and TRBJ2-1, with 7 bases that match TRBD2. In germline, CDR1 is SGHNT, CDR2 YENEEA. CDR3 length equals 15 residues. V was pared by 5 bases and J by 4 bases, with 8 bases of the junction left unmatched.

The genes are TRBV18 and TRBJ1-1; TRBD1 matches at 8 bases. Per germline, CDR1 KGHSH and CDR2 LQKENI. The V and J ends lost 3 bases and 2 bases, in that order; junction bases with no gene match: 8. The CDR3 runs to 16 residues. The CDR3: CASSPLGQGINTEAFF. The CDR3 bases are TGTGCCAGCTCACCCCTAGGACAGGGAATAAACACTGAAGCTTTCTTT.

The V gene is TRBV6-5, the J gene TRBJ1-5; possible D gene TRBD1, 5 bases. The CDR3 sequence is 15 residues long. Per germline, CDR1 MNHEY and CDR2 SVGAGI. V gave up 4 bases and J gave up 0 bases, with 10 bases separating them. Here the CDR3 reads CASSSTVYSNQPQHF. The CDR3 nucleotides are TGTGCCAGCAGTTCGACAGTCTATAGCAATCAGCCCCAGCATTTT.

This sequence joins TRBV5-4 and TRBJ2-7; 9 bases match TRBD2. Per the germline V gene, CDR1 is SGHNT and CDR2 is YYREEE (reference sequence). V gave up 1 base and J gave up 5 bases; unmatched junction bases: 10. The CDR3 is made up of 16 amino acids. The CDR3, as DNA: TGTGCCAGCAGCTTGAAGATGACTAGCGGTCACGACGAGCAGTACTTC. The encoded protein is CASSLKMTSGHDEQYF.

The gene calls are TRBV5-1 and TRBJ1-5; D call uncertain. This CDR3 is built from 16 residues. Trimming took off 0 bases at V and 2 bases at J, with 12 bases between the two ends. Germline V gene lookup returns CDR1 SGHRS and CDR2 YFSETQ. CDR3 amino acids: CASSLAPGHGNQPQHF. CDR3 bases: TGCGCCAGCAGCTTGGCCCCAGGTCACGGCAATCAGCCCCAGCATTTT.

The V call is TRBV11-1, the J call TRBJ2-5, with 8 nucleotides matching TRBD2. Germline values: CDR1 SGHAT, CDR2 FQDESV (reference sequence). The CDR3 runs 14 residues. V gave up 3 bases and J gave up 5 bases; unmatched junction bases: 5. The CDR3, as DNA: TGTGCCAGCAGCTTCGCTAGCGGGCCGGAGACCCAGTACTTC. This sequence encodes CASSFASGPETQYF.

The sample holds one count of this clone. V is TRBV15 and J is TRBJ2-5; 7 bases are a match to TRBD1. V dropped 3 bases and J dropped 5; count of bases not matched to a gene: 18. Looked up from germline, CDR1 is LNHNV and CDR2 is YYDKDF (reference sequence). The CDR3 totals 18 residues. The CDR3 DNA is TGTGCCACCAGCAGTCCCGGGACAGTCTACCCTCTCCGGGAGACCCAGTACTTC. The encoded protein is CATSSPGTVYPLRETQYF.

The gene calls are TRBV30 and TRBJ1-2, with 9 bases matching TRBD1. Germline assignment: CDR1 GTSNPN and CDR2 SVGIG (reference sequence). Trimming cost V 5 bases and J 1 base; bases outside gene matches: 5. This CDR3 contains 14 residues. The DNA for the CDR3 is TGTGCCTGGGGGACAGGGAAGGGTAACTATGGCTACACCTTC. Its protein is CAWGTGKGNYGYTF.

The V gene is TRBV11-3, the J gene TRBJ2-7; tentative D call: TRBD1 (6 bases). This CDR3 comprises 16 residues. Deletions cut 5 bases from V and 5 bases from J, with 22 bases between. In germline, CDR1 is SGHNT, CDR2 YENEEA. The CDR3 region has the DNA TGTGCCAGCAGCCGCCGGAGTTGGGGGCTCTTCGACGAGCAGTACTTC. This gives the protein CASSRRSWGLFDEQYF.

The V call is TRBV5-8, the J call TRBJ1-2; a weak D match, TRBD1 (5 bases). Trimming stripped 4 bases from V and 13 bases from J, with 17 bases between. Looked up from germline, CDR1 is SGHTS and CDR2 is YDEGEE. The CDR3 has 12 amino acids. The CDR3 DNA follows: TGTGCCAGCAGCCTACCCGGGACTTTTTCCACCTTC. Protein sequence: CASSLPGTFSTF.

This clone appeared a few times. The chain joins TRBV7-8 to TRBJ1-1; 7 bases map to TRBD1. From germline, CDR1 is SGHVS and CDR2 FQNEAQ. The CDR3 runs 17 residues. The V gene end was trimmed by 1 base and the J gene end by 4 bases; junction bases not matched to a gene: 12. The CDR3 DNA sequence: TGTGCCAGCAGCTTAGGTCTTACAGGGGCGGGAGGCACTGAAGCTTTCTTT. Residues: CASSLGLTGAGGTEAFF.

V and J are TRBV5-1 and TRBJ2-1, with 7 bases identical to TRBD1. The CDR3 has 16 residues. With V trimmed by 1 base and J by 0 bases, 4 bases remained unmatched. Germline values: CDR1 SGHRS, CDR2 YFSETQ. CDR3 sequence: CASSLSQGVSYNEQFF. In DNA, the CDR3 is TGCGCCAGCAGCTTGAGTCAGGGGGTCTCCTACAATGAGCAGTTCTTC.

The chain recombines TRBV9 with TRBJ2-1; TRBD1 agrees at 9 bases. Germline V gene lookup returns CDR1 SGDLS and CDR2 YYNGEE. V shed 3 bases, J shed 9 bases, and the junction held 13 bases outside the gene matches. CDR3 length: 16 amino acids. CDR3 sequence (DNA): TGTGCCAGCAGCGCCCACTCCGGGACAGGGTTAACTGAGCAGTTCTTC. Translated, it gives CASSAHSGTGLTEQFF. The full variable domain, rest sourced from reference TRBV9 and TRBJ2-1, is DSGVTQTPKHLITATGQRVTLRCSPRSGDLSVYWYQQSLDQGLQFLIQYYNGEERAKGNILERFSAQQFPDLHSELNLSSLELGDSALYFCASSAHSGTGLTEQFFGPGTRLTVL.